This TCR beta chain originates from a study of CD8 T cells in Susac syndrome. Study summary: Blood was drawn from patients with Susac syndrome. At that point, they were therapy-naive, on corticosteroids, or on intravenous immunoglobulin alone.

V was cut by 0 bases and J by 0 bases, with 9 bases left in between. The germline gives CDR1 KGHSH, CDR2 LQKENI. The CDR3 is 17 amino acids. Reverse transcription of 0.5 to 1 ug RNA was performed with random hexamers. The method of amplification for TCR beta CDR3 was immunoSEQ multiplex PCR, covering 54 Vbeta and 13 Jbeta. TCRdb ran MiXCR on the immunoSEQ multiplex PCR reads and lists one entry per CDR3 protein. The repertoire holds 200,000 to 300,000 distinct CDR3 sequences, with roughly 95% as singletons. Negative magnetic isolation gave CD8+ and CD4+ cells; FACS enriched CD8+ TEMRA. Points from the study as a whole: The CD4+ T cell repertoires in Susac syndrome were not clonally expanded.

About this clonotype: Its antigen remains unknown.

V gene TRBV18 combines with J gene TRBJ2-6; no definite D call. The TCR sequence derives from a human donor with Susac syndrome. Sequencing was carried out using CD4+ T cells from PBMCs. This CDR3 reads CASSPPVSLSGANVLTF. For the CDR3, the DNA is TGTGCCAGCTCACCACCTGTCAGCCTCTCTGGGGCCAACGTCCTGACTTTC.